A single sample gave rise to the 10 T cell receptor beta chains below, sequenced in a study of blood T cell repertoires in COVID-19. Sequencing was performed with immunoSEQ multiplex PCR; in TCRdb, only in-frame clones are kept and a portion is missing. The sample contains under 250,000 clones, about 80% of which appear only once. Input material: PBMCs or T cells enriched from blood (not recorded which). These receptors were taken from a woman in her thirties or forties with acute COVID-19.

V usage is TRBV27 and J usage is TRBJ2-3, with a possible D match to TRBD2 (5 bases). With 2 bases removed from V and 8 bases from J, the gap between germline ends came to 5 bases. Germline V gives CDR1 MNHEY, CDR2 SMNVEV (reference sequence). The CDR3 has 11 amino acids. In DNA form, the CDR3 reads TGTGCCAGCAGTTTAGGAGGTACGCAGTATTTT. It encodes CASSLGGTQYF.

The chain links TRBV10-1 to TRBJ1-1, with D possibly being TRBD1 (5 bases). The CDR3 loop spans 13 amino acids. Deletions cut 8 bases from V and 1 base from J, with 11 bases between. Germline loops: CDR1 WNHNN, CDR2 SYGVQD (reference sequence). This chain's CDR3 is CASSGQPNTEAFF. The CDR3 DNA follows: TGCGCCAGCTCCGGACAACCGAACACTGAAGCTTTCTTT.

The V call is TRBV30, the J call TRBJ1-2; the D gene is possibly TRBD1 (6 bases). CDR1 and CDR2 (germline): GTSNPN, SVGIG (reference sequence). There are 13 residues in the CDR3. Trimming removed 4 bases from V and 5 bases from J, with 14 bases in between. CDR3 sequence: CAWTSGTSYGYTF. CDR3 nucleotide sequence: TGTGCCTGGACCTCCGGGACATCTTATGGCTACACCTTC.

This chain uses TRBV24-1 with TRBJ2-2; a possible D gene is TRBD1 (6 bases). The ends were cut back, 3 bases at V and 5 bases at J, with 12 bases in the middle. This CDR3 comprises 15 residues. CDR1 and CDR2 (germline): KGHDR, SFDVKD. CDR3 sequence reads: CATSDTTGLTGELFF. The CDR3 bases are TGTGCCACCAGTGATACTACAGGGTTGACCGGGGAGCTGTTTTTT.

Here the CDR3 DNA reads TGTGCCTGGACCCGGGGGGAGAGCTCCTACGAGCAGTACTTC. Encoded protein: CAWTRGESSYEQYF. The chain uses TRBV30 and TRBJ2-7; 7 bases line up with TRBD2. V lost 4 bases and J lost 0; bases outside the gene matches: 6. CDR3 length: 14 residues. CDR1 is GTSNPN, CDR2 SVGIG, per germline (reference sequence).

The chain carries TRBV7-3 and TRBJ2-2; D unclear. Germline CDR1 and CDR2: SGHTA and FQGTGA. V was pared by 2 bases and J by 2 bases, with 6 bases between. The CDR3 spans 14 residues. The chain's CDR3 is CASSLGSNTGELFF. As DNA, the CDR3 is TGTGCCAGCAGCTTAGGCAGTAACACCGGGGAGCTGTTTTTT.

This rearrangement joins TRBV6-1 to TRBJ1-2; unclear D gene. V was cut by 3 bases and J by 8 bases, with 13 bases left in between. The CDR3 extends over 13 amino acids. From germline, CDR1 is MNHNS and CDR2 SASEGT. CDR3 region: CASSEVATWGYTF. The DNA for the CDR3 is TGTGCCAGCAGTGAGGTAGCGACATGGGGCTACACCTTC.

This rearrangement joins TRBV7-9 to TRBJ2-7; D not resolved. Germline loops: CDR1 SEHNR, CDR2 FQNEAQ (reference sequence). The V end lost 6 bases, the J end lost 2 bases, and 8 bases lay between the germline ends. The CDR3 extends over 12 amino acids. The CDR3 protein is CASRSETYEQYF. The CDR3 bases are TGTGCCAGCAGGTCAGAAACCTACGAGCAGTACTTC. Together with reference TRBV7-9 and TRBJ2-7, the CDR3 gives the full variable domain: DTGVSQNPRHKITKRGQNVTFRCDPISEHNRLYWYRQTLGQGPEFLTYFQNEAQLEKSRLLSDRFSAERPKGSFSTLEIQRTEQGDSAMYLCASRSETYEQYFGPGTRLTVT.

The V and J genes are TRBV2 and TRBJ2-1, with TRBD2 matching over 14 bases. The CDR3 runs to 18 residues. V shed 7 bases, J shed 9 bases, and the junction held 17 bases outside the gene matches. CDR1 is SNHLY and CDR2 is FYNNEI in the germline V gene. CDR3 sequence: CASTKGQGTSGSRGEQFF. The CDR3, as DNA: TGTGCCAGCACTAAAGGACAGGGGACTAGCGGGAGTAGGGGTGAGCAGTTCTTC.

CDR3 amino acids: CASSLDTSYNEQFF. The CDR3 bases are TGTGCCAGCAGTTTGGACACCTCCTACAATGAGCAGTTCTTC. The J gene is TRBJ2-1, the V gene TRBV6-5, with D perhaps TRBD1 (5 bases). V was shortened by 4 bases and J by 0 bases, with 7 bases between the two germline ends. The germline gives CDR1 MNHEY, CDR2 SVGAGI. This CDR3 region has 14 residues.